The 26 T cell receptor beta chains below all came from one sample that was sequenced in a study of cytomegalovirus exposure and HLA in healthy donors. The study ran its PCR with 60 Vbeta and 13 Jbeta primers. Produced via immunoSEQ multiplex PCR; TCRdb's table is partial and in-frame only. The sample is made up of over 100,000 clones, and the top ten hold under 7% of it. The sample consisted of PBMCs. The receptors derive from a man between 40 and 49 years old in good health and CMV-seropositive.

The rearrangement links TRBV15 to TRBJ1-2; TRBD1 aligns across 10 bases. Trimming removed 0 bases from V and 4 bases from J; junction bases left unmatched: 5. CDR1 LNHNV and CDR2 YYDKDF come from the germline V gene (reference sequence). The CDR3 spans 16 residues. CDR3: CATSRDPTGGVYGYTF. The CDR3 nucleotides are TGTGCCACCAGCAGAGATCCGACAGGGGGCGTCTATGGCTACACCTTC.

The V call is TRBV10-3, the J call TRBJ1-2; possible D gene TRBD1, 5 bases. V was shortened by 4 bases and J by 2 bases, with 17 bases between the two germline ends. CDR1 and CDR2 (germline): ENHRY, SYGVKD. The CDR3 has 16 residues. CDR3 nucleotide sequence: TGTGCCATCAGTGTGGCTAGACAGATCAGCAACTATGGCTACACCTTC. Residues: CAISVARQISNYGYTF.

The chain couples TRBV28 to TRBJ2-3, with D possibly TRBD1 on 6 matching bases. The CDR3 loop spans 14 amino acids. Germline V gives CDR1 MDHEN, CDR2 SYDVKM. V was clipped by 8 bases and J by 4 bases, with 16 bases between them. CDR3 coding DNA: TGTGCCAGCGAGGAACAGGGTTCAGCAGATACGCAGTATTTT. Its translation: CASEEQGSADTQYF.

For the CDR3, the DNA is TGTGCCAGCAGCTTAGACAACACCCAGGTGGGCAATGAGCAGTTCTTC. Translated: CASSLDNTQVGNEQFF. The chain combines TRBV13 with TRBJ2-1; the D is unclear. CDR1 and CDR2 from the germline V gene are PRHDT and FYEKMQ (reference sequence). Between the trimmed V and J ends, which lost 1 base and 6 bases, there was a span of 16 bases. The CDR3 runs 16 residues.

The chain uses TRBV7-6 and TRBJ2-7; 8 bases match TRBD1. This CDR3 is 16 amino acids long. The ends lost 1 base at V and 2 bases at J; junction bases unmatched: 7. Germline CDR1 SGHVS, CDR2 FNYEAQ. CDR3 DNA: TGTGCCAGCAGCTTAGGGGGGTGGACAGGGCCCTACGAGCAGTACTTC. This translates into CASSLGGWTGPYEQYF.

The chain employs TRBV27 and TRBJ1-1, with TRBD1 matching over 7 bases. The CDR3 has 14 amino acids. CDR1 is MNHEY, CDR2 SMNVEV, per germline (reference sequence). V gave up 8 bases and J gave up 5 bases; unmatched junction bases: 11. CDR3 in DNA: TGTGCCAGCGGAACCGGGACAGCGATAACTGAAGCTTTCTTT. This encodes CASGTGTAITEAFF.

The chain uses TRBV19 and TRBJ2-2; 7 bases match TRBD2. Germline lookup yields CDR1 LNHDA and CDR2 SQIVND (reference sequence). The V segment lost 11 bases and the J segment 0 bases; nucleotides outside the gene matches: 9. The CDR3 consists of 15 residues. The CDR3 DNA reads TGTGCCTCCCAAGGGAGGGGCGCGAACACCGGGGAGCTGTTTTTT. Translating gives CASQGRGANTGELFF.

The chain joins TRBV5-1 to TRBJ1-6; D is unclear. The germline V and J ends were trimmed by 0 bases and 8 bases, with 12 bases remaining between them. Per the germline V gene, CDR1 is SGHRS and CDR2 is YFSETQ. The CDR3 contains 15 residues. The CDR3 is CASSLGEGTHSPLHF. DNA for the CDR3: TGCGCCAGCAGCTTGGGGGAGGGCACACATTCACCCCTCCACTTT. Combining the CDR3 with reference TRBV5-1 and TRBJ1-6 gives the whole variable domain KAGVTQTPRYLIKTRGQQVTLSCSPISGHRSVSWYQQTPGQGLQFLFEYFSETQRNKGNFPGRFSGRQFSNSRSEMNVSTLELGDSALYLCASSLGEGTHSPLHFGNGTRLTVT.

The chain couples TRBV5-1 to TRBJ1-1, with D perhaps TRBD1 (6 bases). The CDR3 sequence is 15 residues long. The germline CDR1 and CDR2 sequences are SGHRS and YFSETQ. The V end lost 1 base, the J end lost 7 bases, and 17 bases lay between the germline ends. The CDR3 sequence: CASSLNGQLLGEAFF. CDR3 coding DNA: TGCGCCAGCAGCTTGAACGGACAGCTGCTAGGTGAAGCTTTCTTT.

The CDR3 sequence: CASSTPASGSRRDTQYF. The CDR3, as DNA: TGTGCCAGCAGCACCCCGGCTAGCGGGAGTAGAAGAGATACGCAGTATTTT. The chain recombines TRBV7-8 with TRBJ2-3, with TRBD2 identical over 10 bases. V was clipped by 5 bases and J by 5 bases; unmatched bases: 13. The germline gives CDR1 SGHVS, CDR2 FQNEAQ. This CDR3 is 17 amino acids long.

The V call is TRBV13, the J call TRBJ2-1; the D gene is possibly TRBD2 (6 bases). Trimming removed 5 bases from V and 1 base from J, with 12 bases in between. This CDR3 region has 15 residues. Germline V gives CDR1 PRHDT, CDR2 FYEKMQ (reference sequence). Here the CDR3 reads CASSRRAVSYNEQFF. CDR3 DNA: TGTGCCAGCAGCCGGAGGGCTGTGTCCTACAATGAGCAGTTCTTC.

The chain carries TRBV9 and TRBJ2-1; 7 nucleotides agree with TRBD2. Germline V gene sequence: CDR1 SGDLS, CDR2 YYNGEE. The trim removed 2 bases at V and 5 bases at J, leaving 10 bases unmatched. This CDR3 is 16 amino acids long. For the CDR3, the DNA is TGTGCCAGCAGCGTGGGTCTAGCGGAGACGAACAATGAGCAGTTCTTC. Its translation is CASSVGLAETNNEQFF.

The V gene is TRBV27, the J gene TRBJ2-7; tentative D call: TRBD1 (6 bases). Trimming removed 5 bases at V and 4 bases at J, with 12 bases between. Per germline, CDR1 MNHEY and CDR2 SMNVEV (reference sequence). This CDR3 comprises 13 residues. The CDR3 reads CASSLFTGYEQYF. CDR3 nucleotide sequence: TGTGCCAGCAGTCTTTTTACAGGGTACGAGCAGTACTTC.

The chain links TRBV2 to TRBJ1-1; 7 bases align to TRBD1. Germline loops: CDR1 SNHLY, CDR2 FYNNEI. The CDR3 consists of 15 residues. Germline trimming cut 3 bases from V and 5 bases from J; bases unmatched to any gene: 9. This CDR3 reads CASSDQVGGQTEAFF. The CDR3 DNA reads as TGTGCCAGCAGTGACCAGGTGGGGGGACAGACTGAAGCTTTCTTT.

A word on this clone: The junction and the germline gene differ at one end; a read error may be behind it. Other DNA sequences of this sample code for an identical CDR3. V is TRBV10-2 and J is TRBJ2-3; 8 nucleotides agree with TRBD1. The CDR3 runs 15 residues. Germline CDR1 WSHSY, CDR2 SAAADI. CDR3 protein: CASSESQGAPDTQYF. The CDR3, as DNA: TGCGCCAGCAGTGAGTCGCAGGGGGCTCCAGATACGCAGTATTTC.

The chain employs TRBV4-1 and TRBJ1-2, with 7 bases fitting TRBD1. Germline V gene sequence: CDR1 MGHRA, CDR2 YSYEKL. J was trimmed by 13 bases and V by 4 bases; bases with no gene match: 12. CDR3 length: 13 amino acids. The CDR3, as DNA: TGCGCCAGCAGCCCGCAGACAGGGTTTTTTTGCACCTTC. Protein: CASSPQTGFFCTF.

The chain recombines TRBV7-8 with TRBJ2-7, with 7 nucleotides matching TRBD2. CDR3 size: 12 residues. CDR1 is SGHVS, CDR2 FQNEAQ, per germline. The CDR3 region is CAVGGGSGEQYF. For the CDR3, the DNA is TGTGCGGTTGGGGGGGGGTCGGGCGAGCAGTACTTC.

The CDR3 coding sequence is TGTGCCAGCAATACAGGGTTTGGCTACACCTTC. This codes for CASNTGFGYTF. This chain connects TRBV25-1 to TRBJ1-2, with D maybe TRBD1 (6 bases). Germline CDR1 reads MGHDK; CDR2 reads SYGVNS. The CDR3 contains 11 residues. Deletions cut 7 bases from V and 7 bases from J, with 10 bases between.

The CDR3 sequence is CASSEAGASGNIQYF. The CDR3 bases are TGTGCCAGCAGTGAAGCAGGGGCCTCGGGCAACATTCAGTACTTC. This chain links TRBV6-1 with TRBJ2-4; D may be TRBD1 (5 bases). V was clipped by 0 bases and J by 7 bases, with 13 bases between them. Germline-derived CDR1 and CDR2 are MNHNS and SASEGT. This CDR3 has 15 amino acids.

As DNA, the CDR3 is TGCGCCAGCAGCCAAATCCTAGCGGGAGGGGGCGCAGATACGCAGTATTTT. Its protein is CASSQILAGGGADTQYF. The chain has TRBV4-3 and TRBJ2-3; 12 positions agree with TRBD2. J gave up 4 bases and V 2 bases, and 7 bases lay outside the gene matches. CDR1 and CDR2 (germline): LGHNA, YSLEER. CDR3 length equals 17 residues.

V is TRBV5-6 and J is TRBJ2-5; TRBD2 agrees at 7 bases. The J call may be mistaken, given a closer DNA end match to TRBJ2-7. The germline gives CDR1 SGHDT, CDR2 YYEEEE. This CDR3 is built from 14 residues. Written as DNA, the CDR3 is TGTGCCAGCACCGTAGGGACTACTAACTACGAGCAGTACTTC. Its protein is CASTVGTTNYEQYF.

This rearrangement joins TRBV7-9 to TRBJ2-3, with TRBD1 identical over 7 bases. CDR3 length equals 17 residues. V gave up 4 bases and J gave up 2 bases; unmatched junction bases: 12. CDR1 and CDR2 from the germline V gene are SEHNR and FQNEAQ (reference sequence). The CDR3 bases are TGTGCCAGCAGCTCGCCGAGACAGGGAGTATACACAGATACGCAGTATTTT. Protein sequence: CASSSPRQGVYTDTQYF. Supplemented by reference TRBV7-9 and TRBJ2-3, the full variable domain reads DTGVSQNPRHKITKRGQNVTFRCDPISEHNRLYWYRQTLGQGPEFLTYFQNEAQLEKSRLLSDRFSAERPKGSFSTLEIQRTEQGDSAMYLCASSSPRQGVYTDTQYFGPGTRLTVL.

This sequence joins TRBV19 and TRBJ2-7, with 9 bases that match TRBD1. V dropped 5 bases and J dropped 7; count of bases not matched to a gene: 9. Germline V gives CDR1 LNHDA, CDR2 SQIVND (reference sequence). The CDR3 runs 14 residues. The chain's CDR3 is CASSGPGQGWEQYF. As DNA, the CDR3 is TGTGCCAGTAGTGGCCCGGGACAGGGCTGGGAGCAGTACTTC.

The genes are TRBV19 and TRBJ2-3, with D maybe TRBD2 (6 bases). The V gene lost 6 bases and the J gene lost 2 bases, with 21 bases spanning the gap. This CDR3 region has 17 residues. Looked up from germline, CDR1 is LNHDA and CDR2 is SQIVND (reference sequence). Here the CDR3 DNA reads TGTGCCAGTAGCCCCCGGGGGAAGGGCAGGGACACAGATACGCAGTATTTT. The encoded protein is CASSPRGKGRDTDTQYF. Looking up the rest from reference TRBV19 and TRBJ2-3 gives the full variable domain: DGGITQSPKYLFRKEGQNVTLSCEQNLNHDAMYWYRQDPGQGLRLIYYSQIVNDFQKGDIAEGYSVSREKKESFPLTVTSAQKNPTAFYLCASSPRGKGRDTDTQYFGPGTRLTVL.

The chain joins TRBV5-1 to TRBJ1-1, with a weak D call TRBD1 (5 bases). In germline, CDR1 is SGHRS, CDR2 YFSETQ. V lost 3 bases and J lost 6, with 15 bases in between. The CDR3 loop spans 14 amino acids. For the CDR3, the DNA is TGCGCCAGCAGCTACAGGATGGTGGGGTCTGAAGCTTTCTTT. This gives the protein CASSYRMVGSEAFF.

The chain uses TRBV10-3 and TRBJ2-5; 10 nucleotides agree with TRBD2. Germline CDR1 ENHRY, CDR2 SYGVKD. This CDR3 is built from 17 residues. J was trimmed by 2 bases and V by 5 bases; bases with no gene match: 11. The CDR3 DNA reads TGTGCCATCAGTCGGGTGGGGATAGCGGGGGGACAAGAGACCCAGTACTTC. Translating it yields CAISRVGIAGGQETQYF.